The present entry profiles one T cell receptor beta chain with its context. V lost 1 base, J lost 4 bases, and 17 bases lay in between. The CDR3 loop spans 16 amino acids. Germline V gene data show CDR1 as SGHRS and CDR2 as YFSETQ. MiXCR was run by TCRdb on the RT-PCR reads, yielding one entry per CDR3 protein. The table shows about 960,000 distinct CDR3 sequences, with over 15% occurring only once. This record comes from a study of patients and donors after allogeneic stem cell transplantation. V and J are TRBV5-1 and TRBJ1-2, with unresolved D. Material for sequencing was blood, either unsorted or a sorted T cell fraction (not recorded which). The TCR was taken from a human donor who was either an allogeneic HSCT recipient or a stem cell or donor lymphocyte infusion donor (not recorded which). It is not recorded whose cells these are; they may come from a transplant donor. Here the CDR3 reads CASSLTQQTTPYGYTF. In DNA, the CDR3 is TGCGCCAGCAGCTTGACCCAACAGACAACTCCCTATGGCTACACCTTC.